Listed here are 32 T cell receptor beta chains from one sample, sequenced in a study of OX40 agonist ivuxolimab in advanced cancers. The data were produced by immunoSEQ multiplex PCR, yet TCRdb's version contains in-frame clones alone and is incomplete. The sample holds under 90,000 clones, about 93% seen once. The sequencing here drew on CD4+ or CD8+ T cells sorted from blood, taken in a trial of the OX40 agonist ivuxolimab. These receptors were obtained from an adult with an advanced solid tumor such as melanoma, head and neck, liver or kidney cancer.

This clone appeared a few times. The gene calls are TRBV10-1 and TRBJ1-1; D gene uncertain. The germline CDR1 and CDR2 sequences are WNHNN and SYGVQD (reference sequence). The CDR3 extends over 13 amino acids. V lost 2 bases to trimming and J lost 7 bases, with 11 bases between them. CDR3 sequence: CASSEREPNEAFF. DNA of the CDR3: TGCGCCAGCAGTGAGAGGGAACCTAATGAAGCTTTCTTT.

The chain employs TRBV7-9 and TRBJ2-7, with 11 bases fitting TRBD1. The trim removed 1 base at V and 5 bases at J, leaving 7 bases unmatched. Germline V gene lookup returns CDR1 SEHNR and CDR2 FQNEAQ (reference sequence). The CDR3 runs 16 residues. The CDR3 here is CASSLGVGQGADEQYF. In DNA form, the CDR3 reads TGTGCCAGCAGCTTAGGTGTAGGACAGGGGGCGGACGAGCAGTACTTC.

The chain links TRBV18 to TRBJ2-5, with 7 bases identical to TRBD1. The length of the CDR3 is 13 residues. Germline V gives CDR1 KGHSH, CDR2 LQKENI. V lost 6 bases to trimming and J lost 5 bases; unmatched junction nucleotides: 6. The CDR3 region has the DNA TGTGCCAGCTCCCTGACAGGGAGTGAGACCCAGTACTTC. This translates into CASSLTGSETQYF.

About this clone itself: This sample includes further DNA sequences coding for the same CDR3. The CDR3 DNA sequence: TGTGCCAGCCGACAGGGGGGGAACTATGGCTACACCTTC. Its protein product is CASRQGGNYGYTF. V and J are TRBV6-4 and TRBJ1-2, with 9 bases fitting TRBD1. The junction had 3 bases not matched to a gene; V was cut back by 8 bases and J by 2 bases. CDR3 length: 13 amino acids. Germline CDR1 is MRHNA and CDR2 is SNTAGT.

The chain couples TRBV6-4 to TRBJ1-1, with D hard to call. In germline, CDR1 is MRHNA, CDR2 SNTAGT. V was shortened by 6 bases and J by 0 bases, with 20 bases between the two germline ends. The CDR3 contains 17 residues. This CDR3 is CASSPAVRAAMNTEAFF. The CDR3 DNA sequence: TGTGCCAGCAGCCCCGCCGTGAGGGCCGCAATGAACACTGAAGCTTTCTTT.

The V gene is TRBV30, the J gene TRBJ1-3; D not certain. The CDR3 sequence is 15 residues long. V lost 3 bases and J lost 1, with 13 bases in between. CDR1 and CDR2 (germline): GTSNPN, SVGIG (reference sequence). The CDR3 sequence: CAWRARAGSGNTIYF. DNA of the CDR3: TGTGCCTGGAGGGCCCGGGCGGGTTCTGGAAACACCATATATTTT.

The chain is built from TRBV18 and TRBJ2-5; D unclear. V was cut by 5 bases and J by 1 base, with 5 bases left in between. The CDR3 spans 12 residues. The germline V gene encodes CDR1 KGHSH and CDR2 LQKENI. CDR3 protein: CASSDGQETQYF. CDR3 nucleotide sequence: TGTGCCAGCTCAGACGGCCAAGAGACCCAGTACTTC. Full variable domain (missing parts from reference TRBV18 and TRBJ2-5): NAGVMQNPRHLVRRRGQEARLRCSPMKGHSHVYWYRQLPEEGLKFMVYLQKENIIDESGMPKERFSAEFPKEGPSILRIQQVVRGDSAAYFCASSDGQETQYFGPGTRLLVL.

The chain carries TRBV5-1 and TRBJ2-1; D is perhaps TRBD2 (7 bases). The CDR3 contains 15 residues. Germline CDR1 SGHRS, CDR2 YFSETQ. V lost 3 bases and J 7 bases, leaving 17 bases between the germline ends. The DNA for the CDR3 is TGCGCCAGCAGCTGGGGGGGGGCCCTTGGGAATGAGCAGTTCTTC. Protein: CASSWGGALGNEQFF.

The CDR3 DNA reads TGCGCCAGCAGCCAAGTCCCGGGCCGAGATACGCAGTATTTT. It specifies CASSQVPGRDTQYF. The chain couples TRBV4-3 to TRBJ2-3; no firm D call. Germline lookup yields CDR1 LGHNA and CDR2 YSLEER. The CDR3 sequence is 14 residues long. V lost 1 base to trimming and J lost 5 bases, with 10 bases between them.

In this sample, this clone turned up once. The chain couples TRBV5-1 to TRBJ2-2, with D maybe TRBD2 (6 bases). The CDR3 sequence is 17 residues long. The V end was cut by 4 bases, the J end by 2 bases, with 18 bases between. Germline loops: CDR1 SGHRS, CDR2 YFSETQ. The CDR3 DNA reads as TGCGCCAGCAGCCCCCCGTTGTCTAGCGAAAACACCGGGGAGCTGTTTTTT. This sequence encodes CASSPPLSSENTGELFF.

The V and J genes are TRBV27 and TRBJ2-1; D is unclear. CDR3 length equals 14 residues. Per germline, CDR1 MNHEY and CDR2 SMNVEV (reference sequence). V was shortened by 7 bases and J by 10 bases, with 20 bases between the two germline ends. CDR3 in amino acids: CASTLFGTTDEQFF. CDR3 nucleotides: TGTGCCAGCACCCTATTTGGCACTACGGACGAGCAGTTCTTC.

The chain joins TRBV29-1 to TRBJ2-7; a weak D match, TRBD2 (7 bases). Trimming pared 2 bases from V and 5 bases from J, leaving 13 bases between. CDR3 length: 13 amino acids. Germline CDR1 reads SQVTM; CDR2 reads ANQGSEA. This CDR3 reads CSVEWWGGDEQYF. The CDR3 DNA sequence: TGCAGCGTTGAATGGTGGGGGGGCGACGAGCAGTACTTC.

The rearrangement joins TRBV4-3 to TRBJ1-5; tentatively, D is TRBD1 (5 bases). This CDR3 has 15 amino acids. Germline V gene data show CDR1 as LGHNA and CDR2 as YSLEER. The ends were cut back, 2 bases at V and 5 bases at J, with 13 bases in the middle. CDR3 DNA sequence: TGCGCCAGCAGCCAACCGGGGGGAGTGGATCAGCCCCAGCATTTT. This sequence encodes CASSQPGGVDQPQHF.

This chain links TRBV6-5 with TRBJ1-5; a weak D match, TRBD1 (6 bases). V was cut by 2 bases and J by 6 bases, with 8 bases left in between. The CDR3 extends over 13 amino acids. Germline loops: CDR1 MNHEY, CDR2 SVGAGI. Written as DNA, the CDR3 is TGTGCCAGCAGTTACACAGGGAGTCAGCCCCAGCATTTT. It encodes CASSYTGSQPQHF.

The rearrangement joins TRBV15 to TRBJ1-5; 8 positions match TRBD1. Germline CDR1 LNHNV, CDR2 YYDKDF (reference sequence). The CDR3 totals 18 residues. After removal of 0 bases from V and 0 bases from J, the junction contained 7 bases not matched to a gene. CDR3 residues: CATSREGQAQYSNQPQHF. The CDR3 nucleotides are TGTGCCACCAGCAGAGAGGGACAGGCCCAGTATAGCAATCAGCCCCAGCATTTT.

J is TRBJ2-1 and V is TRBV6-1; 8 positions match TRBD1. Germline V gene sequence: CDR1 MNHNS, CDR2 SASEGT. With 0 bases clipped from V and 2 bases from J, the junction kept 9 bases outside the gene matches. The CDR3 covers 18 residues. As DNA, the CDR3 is TGTGCCAGCAGTGAAGCCTGGTTCGGACAGGGCCCCTACAATGAGCAGTTCTTC. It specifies CASSEAWFGQGPYNEQFF.

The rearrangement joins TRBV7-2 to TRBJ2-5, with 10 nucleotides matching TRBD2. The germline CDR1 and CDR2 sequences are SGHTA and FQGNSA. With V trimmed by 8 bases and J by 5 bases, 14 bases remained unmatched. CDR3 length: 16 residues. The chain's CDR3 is CASQFGQRGGTETQYF. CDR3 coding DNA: TGTGCCAGCCAATTTGGTCAGCGGGGGGGGACGGAGACCCAGTACTTC. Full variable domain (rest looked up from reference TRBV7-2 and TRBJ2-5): GAGVSQSPSNKVTEKGKDVELRCDPISGHTALYWYRQSLGQGLEFLIYFQGNSAPDKSGLPSDRFSAERTGGSVSTLTIQRTQQEDSAVYLCASQFGQRGGTETQYFGPGTRLLVL.

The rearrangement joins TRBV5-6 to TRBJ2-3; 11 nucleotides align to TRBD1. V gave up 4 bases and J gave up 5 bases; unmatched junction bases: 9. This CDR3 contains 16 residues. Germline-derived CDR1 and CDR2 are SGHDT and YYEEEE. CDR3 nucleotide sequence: TGTGCCAGCAGCCGACGGACAGGGGGCTTGATAGATACGCAGTATTTT. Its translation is CASSRRTGGLIDTQYF.

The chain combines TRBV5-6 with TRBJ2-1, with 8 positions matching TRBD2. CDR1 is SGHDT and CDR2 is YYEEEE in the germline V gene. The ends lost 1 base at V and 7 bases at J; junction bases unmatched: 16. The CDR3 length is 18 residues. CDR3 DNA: TGTGCCAGCAGCTTGTCAGTCGTCGGGAGCGGGAGTGGTAATGAGCAGTTCTTC. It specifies CASSLSVVGSGSGNEQFF.

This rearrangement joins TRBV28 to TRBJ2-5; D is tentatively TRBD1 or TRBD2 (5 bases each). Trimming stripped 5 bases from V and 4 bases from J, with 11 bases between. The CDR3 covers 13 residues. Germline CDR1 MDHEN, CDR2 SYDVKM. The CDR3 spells CASSPEGRETQYF. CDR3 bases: TGTGCCAGCAGTCCCGAGGGGCGAGAGACCCAGTACTTC. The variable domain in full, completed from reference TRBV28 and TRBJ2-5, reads DVKVTQSSRYLVKRTGEKVFLECVQDMDHENMFWYRQDPGLGLRLIYFSYDVKMKEKGDIPEGYSVSREKKERFSLILESASTNQTSMYLCASSPEGRETQYFGPGTRLLVL.

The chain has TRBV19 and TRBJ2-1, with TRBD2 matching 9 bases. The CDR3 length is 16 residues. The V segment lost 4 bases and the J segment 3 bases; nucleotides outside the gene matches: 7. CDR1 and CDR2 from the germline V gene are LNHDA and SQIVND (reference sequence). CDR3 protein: CASSTLAGALYNEQFF. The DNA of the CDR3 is TGTGCCAGTAGTACACTAGCGGGCGCCCTCTACAATGAGCAGTTCTTC.

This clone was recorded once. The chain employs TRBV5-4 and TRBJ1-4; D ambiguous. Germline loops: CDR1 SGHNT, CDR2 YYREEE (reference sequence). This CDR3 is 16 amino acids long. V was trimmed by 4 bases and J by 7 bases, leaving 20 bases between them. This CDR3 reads CASSQDPGMGSEKLFF. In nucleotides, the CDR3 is TGTGCCAGCAGCCAAGATCCGGGGATGGGGAGTGAAAAACTGTTTTTT.

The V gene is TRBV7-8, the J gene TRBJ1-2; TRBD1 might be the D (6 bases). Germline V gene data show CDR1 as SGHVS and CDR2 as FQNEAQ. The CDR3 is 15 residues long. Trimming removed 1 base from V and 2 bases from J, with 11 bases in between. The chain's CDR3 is CASSLGQVGNYGYTF. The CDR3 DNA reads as TGTGCCAGCAGCTTAGGACAGGTGGGAAACTATGGCTACACCTTC.

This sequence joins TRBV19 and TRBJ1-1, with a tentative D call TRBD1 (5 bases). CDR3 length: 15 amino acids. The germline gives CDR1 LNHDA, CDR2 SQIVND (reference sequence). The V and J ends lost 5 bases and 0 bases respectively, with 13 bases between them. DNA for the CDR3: TGTGCCAGTAGTGCCCACGGGGGGTTGAACACTGAAGCTTTCTTT. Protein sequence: CASSAHGGLNTEAFF.

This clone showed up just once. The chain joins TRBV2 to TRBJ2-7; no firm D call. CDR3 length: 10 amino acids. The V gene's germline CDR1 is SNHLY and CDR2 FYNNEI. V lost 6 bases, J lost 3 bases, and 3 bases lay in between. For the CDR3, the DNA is TGTGCCAGCAGATTCTACGAGCAGTACTTC. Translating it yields CASRFYEQYF.

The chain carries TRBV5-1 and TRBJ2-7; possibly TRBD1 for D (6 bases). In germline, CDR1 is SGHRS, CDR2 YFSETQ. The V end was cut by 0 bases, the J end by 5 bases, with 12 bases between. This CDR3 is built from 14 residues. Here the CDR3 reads CASSLGTEGDEQYF. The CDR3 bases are TGCGCCAGCAGCTTGGGGACAGAAGGCGACGAGCAGTACTTC.

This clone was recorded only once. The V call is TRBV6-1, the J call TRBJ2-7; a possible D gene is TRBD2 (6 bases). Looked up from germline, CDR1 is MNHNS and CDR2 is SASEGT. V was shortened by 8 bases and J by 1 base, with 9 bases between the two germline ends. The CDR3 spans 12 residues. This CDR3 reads CASRRGSYEQYF. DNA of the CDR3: TGTGCCAGCCGACGGGGGTCCTACGAGCAGTACTTC.

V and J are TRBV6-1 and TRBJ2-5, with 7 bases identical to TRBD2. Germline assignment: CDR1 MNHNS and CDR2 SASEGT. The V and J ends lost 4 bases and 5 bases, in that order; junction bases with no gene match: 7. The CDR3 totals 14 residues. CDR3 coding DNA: TGTGCCAGCAGTGCAACTAGCGTTTCTGAGACCCAGTACTTC. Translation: CASSATSVSETQYF.

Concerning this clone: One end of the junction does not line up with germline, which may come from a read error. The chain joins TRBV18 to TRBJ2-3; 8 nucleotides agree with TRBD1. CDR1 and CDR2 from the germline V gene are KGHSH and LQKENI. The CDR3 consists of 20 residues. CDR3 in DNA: TGTGCCAGCTCCCCGAGATCCTTGGGGACCGGGACAGGAATCACAAATACGCAGTATTTT. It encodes CASSPRSLGTGTGITNTQYF.

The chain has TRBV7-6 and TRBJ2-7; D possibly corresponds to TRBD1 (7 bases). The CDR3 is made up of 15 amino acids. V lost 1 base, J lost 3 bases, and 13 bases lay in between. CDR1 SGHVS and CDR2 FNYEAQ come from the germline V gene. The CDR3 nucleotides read TGTGCCAGCAGCTTAGGGTCAGGGGGAGGCTACGAGCAGTACTTC. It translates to CASSLGSGGGYEQYF.

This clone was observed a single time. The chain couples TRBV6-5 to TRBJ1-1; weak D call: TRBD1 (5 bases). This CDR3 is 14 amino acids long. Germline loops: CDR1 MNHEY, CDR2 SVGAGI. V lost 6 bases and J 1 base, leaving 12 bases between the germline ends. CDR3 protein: CASRFGAGNTEAFF. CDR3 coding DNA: TGTGCCAGCAGGTTCGGGGCGGGGAACACTGAAGCTTTCTTT.

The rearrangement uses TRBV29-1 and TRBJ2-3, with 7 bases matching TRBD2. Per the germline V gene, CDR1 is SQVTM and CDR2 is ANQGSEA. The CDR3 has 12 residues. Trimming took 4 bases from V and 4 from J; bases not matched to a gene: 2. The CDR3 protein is CSVATSADTQYF. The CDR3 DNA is TGCAGCGTTGCAACTAGCGCAGATACGCAGTATTTT.